This T cell receptor beta chain was observed in a study of molecular identifiers for immune sequencing clone quantification (dated by TCRdb to the late 2010s). As for the study more broadly: For a replicate experiment, RNA from roughly 20,000 or 100,000 naive CD8 T cells was divided into five aliquots, of which four were sequenced. This methods study used CD8 T cells to benchmark TCR RNA copy counting and molecular-identifier clustering-based TCR repertoire sequencing (MIDCIRS). Beyond this particular receptor, the publication reports: When barcode sub-clustering was omitted, TCR diversity was inflated by chimeric consensus sequences, with chimeras reaching as high as 47%. Identical TCR molecules sharing a barcode could cause highly expanded clone sizes to be underestimated. The naive libraries included spiked-in Jurkat TCR RNA (10 copies' worth), and this Jurkat TCR RNA is not part of the donor repertoire. Approximately 3.1 recovered TCR RNA copies per cell were obtained by modeling, versus 9 to 10 by digital PCR, implying a capture efficiency of 25% to 30%. In CMV-specific effector cells, over 97% of molecules were held by clones above 20 RNA copies, whereas under 1% of molecules were held by such clones in naive cells. Spiked-in Jurkat TCR RNA equal to a single cell's worth was reported to be detectable even within 1,100,000 naive CD8 T cells.

Libraries of naive CD8 T cells were generated from roughly 21,000 to 960,000 sorted cells, with 10%, 30% or 50% of the purified RNA used. Naive CD8 T cells, defined as CD8+CD4-CCR7+CD45RA+, were FACS-sorted into RLT Plus buffer on a BD FACSAria II. Ten to eleven TCR copies' worth of Jurkat RNA were spiked into roughly 19,000-1,000,000 naive CD8 T cell samples to test detection sensitivity. Enrichment of CD8 T cells was performed with RosetteSep CD8+ T Cell Enrichment Cocktail and Ficoll-Paque, after which ACK red cell lysis was carried out. Library preparation employed PCR. The sequencing machine was an Illumina HiSeq 4000. Bulk TCR libraries were generated as previously described, with the TCR primers listed in Table S5 used. Total RNA was purified with the Qiagen AllPrep DNA/RNA kit. Before any analysis, reads coming from multiple sequencing runs of the same library were combined into one pool. In the authors' own workflow: Reads were retained only if an exact TCR constant sequence was present, and the retained reads were trimmed to 150 nt and grouped according to their 12-nt molecular barcodes. Reads inside each barcode group were sub-clustered using a 15% Levenshtein threshold, and a quality-weighted consensus sequence was constructed for each RNA molecule. Non-functional sequences were discarded, and so were lower-count sequences lying one edit away from another sequence. Barcode sub-clusters with fewer than 20% of the maximum read count were removed, based on fitting two negative binomial distributions. The public reads were quality trimmed at Q25 with fastp and then assembled into clones with MiXCR by TCRdb, keeping productive beta chains. One record per CDR3 amino acid sequence lists the most common genes and DNA. None of the V and J calls come from the authors' own analysis; TCRdb made them. The sample records about 640,000 distinct CDR3 sequences, about 20% of which are singletons. The ten top clones hold 0.7% to 1% of the sample.

In regard to this clonotype: It has no known antigen specificity. With a much larger clone just one base away, this may be a read error.

Via the germline V gene, CDR1 is MRHNA and CDR2 SNTAGT. For this chain, trimming is 10 bases at the V end and 2 bases at the J end, and the number of junction bases without a gene match is 11. The CDR3 holds 15 amino acids from the cysteine to the phenylalanine. The DNA shown is the 45-base CDR3, in frame from base 1. The V gene is TRBV6-4 and the J gene is TRBJ2-3; TRBD2 matches 8 bases in the middle. Sequencing was carried out using naive CD8+ T cells from blood, with Jurkat cell RNA spiked in. The cell subset or site label for this specimen denotes: FACS-sorted CD8+CD4-CCR7+CD45RA+ naive T cells. The source of this sequence is a human donor in good health. Some libraries in this study had Jurkat cell RNA spiked in. The CDR3 loop reads CATKHGRAYTDTQYF. The nucleotides read TGTGCCACCAAGCACGGGAGGGCCTACACAGATACGCAGTATTTT.